The source of this TCR beta chain is a study of blood T cell repertoires in COVID-19. Study background: PBMCs, B-cell-depleted T cells, or T cells were the source of the cDNA or gDNA that made up the material.

The V gene's germline CDR1 is SQVTM and CDR2 ANQGSEA. This CDR3 has 13 amino acids. V lost 5 bases and J lost 2; bases outside the gene matches: 2. In its sample, this clone was seen once. TCRdb's table, derived via immunoSEQ multiplex PCR, lists solely in-frame clones and lacks some. The table includes under 170,000 clones, roughly 85% detected once. The material sequenced was peripheral blood. This sequence joins TRBV29-1 and TRBJ2-5; 10 nucleotides agree with TRBD1. The sequence was obtained from a man in his 70s with acute or convalescent COVID-19. CDR3 region: CSVLDRGQETQYF. CDR3 coding DNA: TGCAGCGTTCTGGACAGGGGGCAAGAGACCCAGTACTTC.